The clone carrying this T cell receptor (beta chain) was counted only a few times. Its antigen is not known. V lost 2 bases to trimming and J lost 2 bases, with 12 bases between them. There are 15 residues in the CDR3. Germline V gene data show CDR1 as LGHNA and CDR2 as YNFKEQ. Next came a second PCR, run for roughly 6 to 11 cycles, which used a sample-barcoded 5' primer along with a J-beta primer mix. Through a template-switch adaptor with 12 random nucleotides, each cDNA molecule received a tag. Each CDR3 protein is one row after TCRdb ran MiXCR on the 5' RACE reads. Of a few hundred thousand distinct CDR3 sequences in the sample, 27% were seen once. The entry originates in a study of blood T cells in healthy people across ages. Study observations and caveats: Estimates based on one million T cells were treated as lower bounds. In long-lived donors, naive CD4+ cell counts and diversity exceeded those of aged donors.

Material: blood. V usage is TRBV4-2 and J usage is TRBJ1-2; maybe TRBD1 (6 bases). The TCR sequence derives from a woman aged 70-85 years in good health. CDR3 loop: CASSQTGPQNYGYTF. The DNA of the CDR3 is TGTGCCAGCAGCCAAACAGGGCCCCAAAACTATGGCTACACCTTC.